This TCR beta chain was obtained from a study of blood T cell repertoires in COVID-19. Study overall: Spain, Italy and the United States supplied samples that represented acute and convalescent COVID-19. T cells, B-cell-depleted T cells, or PBMCs provided the cDNA or gDNA that served as material.

The authors' processing: Estimates of nucleated cell counts were drawn from the amplification of reference gene primers. Repertoires were generated with immunoSEQ multiplex PCR, while TCRdb's copy carries only in-frame clones and drops some. The V and J calls and the clone size are those of that table, but D and trimming were determined from the DNA. The repertoire holds around 51,000 clones, roughly 84% seen once, with about 4% in the top ten. J lost 0 bases, V lost 6 bases, and 8 bases had no gene match. This CDR3 is built from 16 residues. Germline loops: CDR1 SGHRS, CDR2 YFSETQ. Sequencing was performed on peripheral blood. The receptor was derived from an elderly man with active COVID-19. The V gene is TRBV5-1, the J gene TRBJ2-1; the match to TRBD2 covers 8 bases. The CDR3, as DNA: TGCGCCAGCACCACCGGAAGCGGGAGCTCCTACAATGAGCAGTTCTTC. Its translation is CASTTGSGSSYNEQFF.